What follows are 18 T cell receptor beta chains derived from one specimen sequenced in a study of blood T cell repertoires in COVID-19. Using immunoSEQ multiplex PCR, the repertoire was profiled, and TCRdb retains in-frame clones only, with some absent. The data hold some 400,000 clones, with roughly 89% observed a single time. The sample consisted of PBMCs or T cells enriched from blood (not recorded which). These receptors all come from a woman aged 25 to 39 who had recovered from COVID-19.

J is TRBJ2-7 and V is TRBV19; 11 bases match TRBD1. The CDR3 length is 14 residues. Germline V gene sequence: CDR1 LNHDA, CDR2 SQIVND (reference sequence). Unmatched junction bases numbered 1, after V lost 3 bases and J lost 3 bases. The CDR3 coding sequence is TGTGCCAGTAGTATCGGGACAGGGGGCTACGAGCAGTACTTC. This codes for CASSIGTGGYEQYF. The whole variable domain, filled in from reference TRBV19 and TRBJ2-7, reads DGGITQSPKYLFRKEGQNVTLSCEQNLNHDAMYWYRQDPGQGLRLIYYSQIVNDFQKGDIAEGYSVSREKKESFPLTVTSAQKNPTAFYLCASSIGTGGYEQYFGPGTRLTVT.

The V call is TRBV2, the J call TRBJ2-2; D not resolved. Germline V CDR1 and CDR2: SNHLY, FYNNEI. Trimming took 2 bases from V and 9 from J, leaving 7 bases between them. This CDR3 is built from 12 residues. The CDR3 DNA is TGTGCCAGCAGTGAACTAGTGCGGGAGCTGTTTTTT. Amino acid sequence: CASSELVRELFF.

With regard to this clone: A junction boundary mismatches the germline segment, possibly from a read error. The rearrangement uses TRBV5-4 and TRBJ2-7; the match to TRBD1 covers 10 bases. This CDR3 spans 12 amino acids. Germline V lookup: CDR1 SGHNT, CDR2 YYREEE (reference sequence). The CDR3 region is CASSPRQGAVSF. Written as DNA, the CDR3 is TGTGCCAGCAGCCCGCGACAGGGGGCCGTGTCCTTC.

This clone showed up just a few times. The chain is built from TRBV29-1 and TRBJ1-1; TRBD1 agrees at 7 bases. The J segment lost 9 bases and the V segment lost 5 bases, leaving 12 bases of the junction unmatched. The V gene's germline CDR1 is SQVTM and CDR2 ANQGSEA. This CDR3 is 13 amino acids long. The CDR3 protein is CSVTQRWTGKAFF. The CDR3 bases are TGCAGCGTTACTCAAAGGTGGACAGGAAAAGCTTTCTTT.

The genes are TRBV7-2 and TRBJ1-3, with D possibly TRBD1 on 6 matching bases. Germline-derived CDR1 and CDR2 are SGHTA and FQGNSA. The CDR3 has 15 amino acids. V dropped 3 bases and J dropped 0 bases, with 9 bases sitting between them. CDR3 DNA: TGTGCCAGCAGCTTTGGGGGCTACTCTGGAAACACCATATATTTT. The encoded protein is CASSFGGYSGNTIYF.

The rearrangement uses TRBV18 and TRBJ1-3, with TRBD1 matching 9 bases. Germline trimming cut 4 bases from V and 6 bases from J; bases unmatched to any gene: 1. From germline, CDR1 is KGHSH and CDR2 LQKENI. The CDR3 contains 13 residues. CDR3 nucleotide sequence: TGTGCCAGCTCACGGGACAGGGAAAACACCATATATTTT. Translation gives CASSRDRENTIYF.

The chain has TRBV5-4 and TRBJ2-2, with a possible D match to TRBD1 (5 bases). Germline assignment: CDR1 SGHNT and CDR2 YYREEE (reference sequence). V lost 5 bases, J lost 4 bases, and 15 bases lay in between. CDR3 length equals 15 residues. The CDR3 loop reads CASRSGLLRTGELFF. CDR3 nucleotides: TGTGCCAGCAGGTCAGGGTTATTGCGCACCGGGGAGCTGTTTTTT.

On this clone itself: An end of the junction differs from the germline gene, which may be a read error. The chain links TRBV5-1 to TRBJ2-5; possible D gene TRBD1, 6 bases. Germline V gene lookup returns CDR1 SGHRS and CDR2 YFSETQ. The CDR3 runs to 16 residues. The CDR3 loop is CASSRTLDRFQGTQYF. CDR3 DNA: TGCGCCAGCAGCCGCACCTTGGACAGATTTCAAGGGACCCAGTACTTC. The full variable domain, completed using reference TRBV5-1 and TRBJ2-5, is KAGVTQTPRYLIKTRGQQVTLSCSPISGHRSVSWYQQTPGQGLQFLFEYFSETQRNKGNFPGRFSGRQFSNSRSEMNVSTLELGDSALYLCASSRTLDRFQGTQYFGPGTRLLVL.

Here the CDR3 DNA reads TGTGCCAGTGCCCTAGCGGGAGCCTACGAGCAGTACTTC. This gives the protein CASALAGAYEQYF. This sequence joins TRBV19 and TRBJ2-7, with 10 bases matching TRBD2. The CDR3 is made up of 13 amino acids. Germline V gene data show CDR1 as LNHDA and CDR2 as SQIVND (reference sequence). V trimming: 8 bases; J trimming: 2 bases; junction bases outside the gene matches: 3.

The rearrangement joins TRBV28 to TRBJ1-4, with 7 positions matching TRBD1. This CDR3 comprises 12 residues. Germline V gives CDR1 MDHEN, CDR2 SYDVKM. Trimming removed 6 bases from V and 16 bases from J; junction bases left unmatched: 11. CDR3 amino acids: CASRGPTGIKFF. In DNA, the CDR3 is TGTGCCAGCAGGGGTCCGACAGGGATAAAGTTTTTT.

CDR3 protein: CASSQEGNQPQHF. The CDR3 coding sequence is TGTGCCAGCAGTCAGGAAGGCAATCAGCCCCAGCATTTT. The rearrangement links TRBV6-5 to TRBJ1-5; D is ambiguous. This CDR3 spans 13 amino acids. Germline values: CDR1 MNHEY, CDR2 SVGAGI. The V and J ends lost 5 bases and 2 bases respectively, with 7 bases between them.

The chain links TRBV13 to TRBJ1-2, with a tentative D call TRBD1 (5 bases). CDR3 length: 15 residues. V was cut by 5 bases and J by 4 bases, with 17 bases left in between. The germline V gene has CDR1 PRHDT and CDR2 FYEKMQ (reference sequence). This CDR3 reads CASSRSVRAPYGYTF. DNA for the CDR3: TGTGCCAGCAGCCGGTCGGTCAGGGCCCCCTATGGCTACACCTTC.

The chain links TRBV10-3 to TRBJ1-2; the D is unclear. Germline-derived CDR1 and CDR2 are ENHRY and SYGVKD. This CDR3 region has 16 residues. V gave up 7 bases and J gave up 0 bases, with 18 bases separating them. CDR3 nucleotides: TGTGCCATCAAGGCCCGGGTACCTCCTACTAACTATGGCTACACCTTC. This encodes CAIKARVPPTNYGYTF.

V and J are TRBV19 and TRBJ1-5, with D unresolved. Germline V gives CDR1 LNHDA, CDR2 SQIVND (reference sequence). CDR3 size: 14 residues. The V end lost 3 bases, the J end lost 3 bases, and 9 bases lay between the germline ends. In DNA, the CDR3 is TGTGCCAGTAGTATCCCAGGATTCAATCAGCCCCAGCATTTT. Amino acids: CASSIPGFNQPQHF. Together with reference TRBV19 and TRBJ1-5, the CDR3 gives the full variable domain: DGGITQSPKYLFRKEGQNVTLSCEQNLNHDAMYWYRQDPGQGLRLIYYSQIVNDFQKGDIAEGYSVSREKKESFPLTVTSAQKNPTAFYLCASSIPGFNQPQHFGDGTRLSIL.

The chain uses TRBV30 and TRBJ2-3, with TRBD2 identical over 7 bases. Germline values: CDR1 GTSNPN, CDR2 SVGIG (reference sequence). Unmatched junction bases numbered 3, after V lost 0 bases and J lost 6 bases. This CDR3 is 13 amino acids long. The CDR3 region has the DNA TGTGCCTGGAGTGTACTGGGGGGGGATACGCAGTATTTT. Translation gives CAWSVLGGDTQYF.

The chain recombines TRBV4-1 with TRBJ2-3, with a weak D call TRBD2 (6 bases). The germline V and J ends were trimmed by 1 base and 4 bases, with 9 bases remaining between them. The V gene's germline CDR1 is MGHRA and CDR2 YSYEKL. This CDR3 spans 14 amino acids. The chain's CDR3 is CASSQVGTSDTQYF. CDR3 nucleotide sequence: TGCGCCAGCAGCCAAGTCGGGACTTCAGATACGCAGTATTTT.

J is TRBJ2-2 and V is TRBV19, with D possibly being TRBD1 (6 bases). V was clipped by 6 bases and J by 6 bases, with 11 bases between them. Looked up from germline, CDR1 is LNHDA and CDR2 is SQIVND (reference sequence). The CDR3 spans 13 residues. The CDR3: CASRIQGSGELFF. For the CDR3, the DNA is TGTGCCAGTAGAATACAGGGCTCCGGGGAGCTGTTTTTT. The full variable domain, rest sourced from reference TRBV19 and TRBJ2-2, is DGGITQSPKYLFRKEGQNVTLSCEQNLNHDAMYWYRQDPGQGLRLIYYSQIVNDFQKGDIAEGYSVSREKKESFPLTVTSAQKNPTAFYLCASRIQGSGELFFGEGSRLTVL.

CDR3 coding DNA: TGTGCCAGCAGCCTTGGGAGATTGGAAGAGACCCAGTACTTC. Amino acids: CASSLGRLEETQYF. The chain joins TRBV7-3 to TRBJ2-5, with D possibly being TRBD2 (5 bases). Per the germline V gene, CDR1 is SGHTA and CDR2 is FQGTGA. The germline V and J ends were trimmed by 5 bases and 3 bases, with 13 bases remaining between them. This CDR3 region has 14 residues.